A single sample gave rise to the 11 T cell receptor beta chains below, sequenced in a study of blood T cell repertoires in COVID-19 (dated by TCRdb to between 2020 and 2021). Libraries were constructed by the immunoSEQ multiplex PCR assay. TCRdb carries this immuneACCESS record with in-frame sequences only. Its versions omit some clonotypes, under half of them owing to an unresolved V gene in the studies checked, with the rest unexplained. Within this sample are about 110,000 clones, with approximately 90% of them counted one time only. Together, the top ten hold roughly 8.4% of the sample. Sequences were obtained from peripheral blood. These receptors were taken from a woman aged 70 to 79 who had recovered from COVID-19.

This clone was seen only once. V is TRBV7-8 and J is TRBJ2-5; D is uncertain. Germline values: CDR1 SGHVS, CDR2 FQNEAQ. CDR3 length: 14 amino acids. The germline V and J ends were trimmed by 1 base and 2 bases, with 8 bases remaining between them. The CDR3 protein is CASSLDWSQETQYF. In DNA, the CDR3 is TGTGCCAGCAGCTTAGACTGGAGTCAAGAGACCCAGTACTTC.

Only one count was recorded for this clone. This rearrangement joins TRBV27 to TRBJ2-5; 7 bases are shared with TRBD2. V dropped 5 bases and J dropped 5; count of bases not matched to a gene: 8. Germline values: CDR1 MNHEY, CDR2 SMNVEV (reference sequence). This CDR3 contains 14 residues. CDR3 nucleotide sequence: TGTGCCAGCAGTCTAGGGACTACCGGGGAGACCCAGTACTTC. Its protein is CASSLGTTGETQYF.

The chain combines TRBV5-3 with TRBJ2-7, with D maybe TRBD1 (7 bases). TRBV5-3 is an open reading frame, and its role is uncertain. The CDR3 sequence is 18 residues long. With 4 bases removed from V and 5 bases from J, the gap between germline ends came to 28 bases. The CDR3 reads CARSAWWGRGVSRNEQYF. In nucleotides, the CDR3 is TGTGCCAGAAGCGCCTGGTGGGGCAGGGGGGTCTCGAGGAACGAGCAGTACTTC.

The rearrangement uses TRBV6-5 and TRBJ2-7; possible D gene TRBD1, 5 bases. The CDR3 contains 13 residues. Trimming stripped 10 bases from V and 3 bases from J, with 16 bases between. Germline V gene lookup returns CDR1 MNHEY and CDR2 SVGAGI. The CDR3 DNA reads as TGTGCCACAAACCAGGGATTTAACTACGAGCAGTACTTC. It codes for CATNQGFNYEQYF.

The CDR3 bases are TGTGCCAGCAGTTATCAGGGACAGGGGGCGCCGAACGGGGAGCTGTTTTTT. Translating it yields CASSYQGQGAPNGELFF. This sequence joins TRBV6-2 or TRBV6-3 and TRBJ2-2; TRBD1 agrees at 12 bases. The CDR3 totals 17 residues. Germline CDR1 reads MNHEY; CDR2 reads SVGEGT. V shed 3 bases and J 7 bases; nucleotides not matched to a gene: 9.

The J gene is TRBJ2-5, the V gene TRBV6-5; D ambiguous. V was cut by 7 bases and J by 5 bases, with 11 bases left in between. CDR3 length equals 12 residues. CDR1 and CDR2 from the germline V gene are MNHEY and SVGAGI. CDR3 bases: TGTGCCAGCACCTCCGCGTGGGAGACCCAGTACTTC. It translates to CASTSAWETQYF.

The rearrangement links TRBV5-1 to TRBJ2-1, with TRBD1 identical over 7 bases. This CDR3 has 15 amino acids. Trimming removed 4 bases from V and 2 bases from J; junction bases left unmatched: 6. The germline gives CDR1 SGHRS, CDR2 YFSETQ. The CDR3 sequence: CASSLGQDPYNEQFF. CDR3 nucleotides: TGCGCCAGCAGCCTAGGACAGGATCCCTACAATGAGCAGTTCTTC.

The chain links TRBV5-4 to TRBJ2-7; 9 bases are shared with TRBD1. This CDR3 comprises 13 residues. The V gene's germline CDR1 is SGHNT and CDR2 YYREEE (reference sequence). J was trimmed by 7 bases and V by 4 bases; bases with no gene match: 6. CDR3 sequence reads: CASSRDREREQYF. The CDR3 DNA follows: TGTGCCAGCAGCCGGGACAGGGAGAGGGAGCAGTACTTC.

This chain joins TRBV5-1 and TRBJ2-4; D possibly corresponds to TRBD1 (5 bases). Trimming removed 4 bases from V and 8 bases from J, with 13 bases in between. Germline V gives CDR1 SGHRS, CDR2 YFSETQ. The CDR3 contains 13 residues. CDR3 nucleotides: TGCGCCAGCAGCCGGCAGGGAAGAGACATTCAGTACTTC. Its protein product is CASSRQGRDIQYF.

CDR3 region: CASSVVGGGGYTF. DNA for the CDR3: TGTGCCAGCAGCGTAGTGGGGGGAGGTGGCTACACCTTC. The chain recombines TRBV9 with TRBJ1-2, with a possible D match to TRBD1 (5 bases). Deletions cut 0 bases from V and 7 bases from J, with 10 bases between. Germline values: CDR1 SGDLS, CDR2 YYNGEE. This CDR3 contains 13 residues.

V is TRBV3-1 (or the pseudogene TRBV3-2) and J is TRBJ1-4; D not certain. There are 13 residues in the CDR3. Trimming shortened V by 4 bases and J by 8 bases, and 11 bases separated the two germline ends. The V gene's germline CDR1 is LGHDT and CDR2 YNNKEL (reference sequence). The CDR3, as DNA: TGTGCCAGCAGCCCTCAAGGGAGGGAAAAACTGTTTTTT. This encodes CASSPQGREKLFF.